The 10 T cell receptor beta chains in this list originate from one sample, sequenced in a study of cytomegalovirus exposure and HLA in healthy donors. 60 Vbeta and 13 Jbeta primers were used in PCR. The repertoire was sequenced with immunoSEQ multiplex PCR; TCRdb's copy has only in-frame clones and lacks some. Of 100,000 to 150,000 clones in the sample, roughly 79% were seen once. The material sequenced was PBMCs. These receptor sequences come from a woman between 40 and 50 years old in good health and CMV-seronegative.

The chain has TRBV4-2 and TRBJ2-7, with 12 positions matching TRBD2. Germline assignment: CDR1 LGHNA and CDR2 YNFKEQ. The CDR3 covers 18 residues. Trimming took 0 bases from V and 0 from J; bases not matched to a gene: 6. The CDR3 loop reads CASSQDLAGGLSSYEQYF. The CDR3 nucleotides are TGTGCCAGCAGCCAAGATCTAGCGGGAGGGCTGAGCTCCTACGAGCAGTACTTC.

The CDR3 loop is CASSADSPTSNQPQHF. DNA for the CDR3: TGTGCCAGTAGCGCGGACAGCCCTACCAGCAATCAGCCCCAGCATTTT. This rearrangement joins TRBV19 to TRBJ1-5; D might be TRBD1 (6 bases). The CDR3 loop spans 16 amino acids. CDR1 LNHDA and CDR2 SQIVND come from the germline V gene (reference sequence). V lost 6 bases and J lost 1, with 16 bases in between. Full variable domain (outside the CDR3, taken from reference TRBV19 and TRBJ1-5): DGGITQSPKYLFRKEGQNVTLSCEQNLNHDAMYWYRQDPGQGLRLIYYSQIVNDFQKGDIAEGYSVSREKKESFPLTVTSAQKNPTAFYLCASSADSPTSNQPQHFGDGTRLSIL.

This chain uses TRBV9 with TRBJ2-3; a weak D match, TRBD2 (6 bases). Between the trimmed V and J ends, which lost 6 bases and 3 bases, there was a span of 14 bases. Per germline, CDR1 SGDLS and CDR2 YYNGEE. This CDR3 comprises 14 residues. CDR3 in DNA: TGTGCCAGCAAGATGGGGGGAGAAACAGATACGCAGTATTTT. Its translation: CASKMGGETDTQYF.

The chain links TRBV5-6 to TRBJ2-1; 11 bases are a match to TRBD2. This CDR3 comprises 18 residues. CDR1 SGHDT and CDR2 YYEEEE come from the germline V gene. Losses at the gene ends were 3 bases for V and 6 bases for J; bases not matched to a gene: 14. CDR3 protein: CASSSLAGGPYPINEQFF. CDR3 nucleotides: TGTGCCAGCAGCTCCTTAGCGGGGGGGCCTTATCCGATCAATGAGCAGTTCTTC.

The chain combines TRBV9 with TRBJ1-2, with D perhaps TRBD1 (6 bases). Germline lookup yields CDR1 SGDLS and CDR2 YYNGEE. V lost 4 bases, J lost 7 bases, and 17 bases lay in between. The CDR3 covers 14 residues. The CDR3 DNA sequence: TGTGCCAGCAGCAATCTACGGGGGGCGGGTGGCTACACCTTC. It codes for CASSNLRGAGGYTF.

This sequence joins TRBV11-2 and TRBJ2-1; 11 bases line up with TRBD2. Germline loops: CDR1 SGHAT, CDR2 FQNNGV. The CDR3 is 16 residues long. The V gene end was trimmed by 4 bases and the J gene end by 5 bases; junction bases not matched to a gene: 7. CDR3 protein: CASSSNSGGAHNEQFF. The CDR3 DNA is TGTGCCAGCAGCTCAAATAGCGGGGGGGCTCACAATGAGCAGTTCTTC.

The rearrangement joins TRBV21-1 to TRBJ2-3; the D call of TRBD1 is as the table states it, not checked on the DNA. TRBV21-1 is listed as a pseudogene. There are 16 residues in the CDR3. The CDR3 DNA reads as TGTGCCAGCAGCAAAGGGGGGCATTGTGTGGGAATGACGCAGTATTTT. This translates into CASSKGGHCVGMTQYF.

This CDR3 is CASSHRGLGYGYTF. As DNA, the CDR3 is TGTGCCAGCAGCCACAGGGGGCTCGGCTATGGCTACACCTTC. V and J are TRBV14 and TRBJ1-2, with 8 bases identical to TRBD1. V was clipped by 3 bases and J by 4 bases; unmatched bases: 4. Per germline, CDR1 SGHDN and CDR2 FVKESK. The CDR3 is 14 amino acids.

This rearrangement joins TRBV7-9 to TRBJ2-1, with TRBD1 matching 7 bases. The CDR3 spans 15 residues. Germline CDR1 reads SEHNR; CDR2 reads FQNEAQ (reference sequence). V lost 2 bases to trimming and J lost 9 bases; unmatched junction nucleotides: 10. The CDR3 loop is CASSLWSDRSSEQFF. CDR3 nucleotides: TGTGCCAGCAGCTTATGGTCGGACAGGTCAAGTGAGCAGTTCTTC.

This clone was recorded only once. Here the CDR3 reads CASSTGKGNTIYF. The CDR3 DNA reads TGTGCCAGCAGCACAGGGAAAGGAAACACCATATATTTT. The rearrangement joins TRBV14 to TRBJ1-3, with D perhaps matching TRBD1 (6 bases). Trimming left V 5 bases short and J 4 bases short, with 9 bases between. CDR1 SGHDN and CDR2 FVKESK come from the germline V gene. The CDR3 contains 13 residues.